Listed here is a single T cell receptor (beta chain). This record belongs to a study of blood T cell repertoires in COVID-19. The overall study: COVID-19 samples collected from the United States, Italy and Spain covered acute and convalescent phases. PBMCs, B-cell-depleted T cells, or T cells provided the cDNA or gDNA that made up the material.

In the original workflow: Quantification of nucleated cells was approximated via reference gene primer amplification. Clones were read by immunoSEQ multiplex PCR, and TCRdb kept only the in-frame ones, dropping some. That table is the source of V, J and clone size, and D and trimming were worked out from the DNA. Of under 200,000 clones listed, 80% to 90% were seen once; the top ten hold less than 5.5%. This CDR3 has 15 amino acids. Germline CDR1 is MDHEN and CDR2 is SYDVKM. V shed 5 bases, J shed 6 bases, and the junction held 9 bases outside the gene matches. Input material: peripheral blood. This TCR came from an elderly woman with acute or convalescent COVID-19. This chain links TRBV28 with TRBJ1-4; 7 bases are shared with TRBD1. DNA of the CDR3: TGTGCCAGCAGTGCCACGACAGGGTCCTATGAAAAACTGTTTTTT. It codes for CASSATTGSYEKLFF.